A selection of T cell receptor beta chains follows, all from one sample in a study of early T cells in non-severe SARS-CoV-2 infection. Via MiXCR, TCRdb re-called the 5' RACE reads, giving one row per CDR3 protein. The sample holds roughly 86,000 distinct CDR3 sequences, around 15% seen once. Sequencing was done on a sample of whole blood. These receptors were obtained from an adult who was a healthcare worker with PCR-confirmed SARS-CoV-2 infection or an uninfected control (not recorded which). CDR3s include the opening cysteine and the closing phenylalanine or tryptophan. The D gene is left open where the match is weak. Clone size is shown for a subset of rows, as once, few, many or a class of expanded clone.

v_gene	len	d_gene	j_gene	abundance	CDR3nt	CDR3aa
TRBV9	15	TRBD1	TRBJ2-5	many	TGTGCCAGCAGCGTAGGGACAGGGCCCCAAGAGACCCAGTACTTC	CASSVGTGPQETQYF
TRBV2	15	-	TRBJ2-1	-	TGTGCCAGAACCTCAGGGCTTAGCTCCTACAATGAGCAGTTCTTC	CARTSGLSSYNEQFF
TRBV5-1	19	-	TRBJ2-6	-	TGCGCCAGCAGTTCTTGGTCGGGCCTAAGCCCGTCTGGGGCCAACGTCCTGACTTTC	CASSSWSGLSPSGANVLTF
TRBV12-3/TRBV12-4	14	-	TRBJ1-1	-	TGTGCCAGCAGTCTGACAAGGCTAAACACTGAAGCTTTCTTT	CASSLTRLNTEAFF
TRBV20-1	15	TRBD2	TRBJ2-3	-	TGCAGTGCTAGACTCGTCGCGGGGGGGAGAAATACGCAGTATTTT	CSARLVAGGRNTQYF
TRBV12-3/TRBV12-4	15	TRBD1	TRBJ1-2	-	TGTGCCAGCAGTTTAGGGACAGGAGTACTCTATGGCTACACCTTC	CASSLGTGVLYGYTF
TRBV27	15	-	TRBJ2-2	few	TGTGCCAGCAGTTTAGGATGGGGTAACACCGGGGAGCTGTTTTTT	CASSLGWGNTGELFF
TRBV5-1	17	-	TRBJ1-1	few	TGCGCCAGCAGCTTGACGGGGATTGGGCACATGGGCACTGAAGCTTTCTTT	CASSLTGIGHMGTEAFF
TRBV5-4	15	-	TRBJ2-1	many	TGTGCCAGCAGCCCTGGTGGGGTTAGGGACAATGAGCAGTTCTTC	CASSPGGVRDNEQFF
TRBV7-3	14	-	TRBJ2-5	few	TGTGCCAGCAGCCGGGACGGTACGCAAGAGACCCAGTACTTC	CASSRDGTQETQYF
TRBV10-1	13	TRBD2	TRBJ2-3	-	TGCACCAGCAGTACCCCTAGCGGGGATACGCAGTATTTT	CTSSTPSGDTQYF
TRBV3-1	15	-	TRBJ2-5	-	TGTGCCAGCAGCTTAAAACTCGGGGGCCTAGAGACCCAGTACTTC	CASSLKLGGLETQYF
TRBV12-3/TRBV12-4	16	-	TRBJ1-6	-	TGTGCCAGCAGTCCCGCGCACAGAATCTATAATTCACCCCTCCACTTT	CASSPAHRIYNSPLHF
TRBV7-6	16	TRBD2	TRBJ2-3	many	TGTGCCAGCAACATGGGACTAGCGGGGGGAACAGATACGCAGTATTTT	CASNMGLAGGTDTQYF
TRBV20-1	14	TRBD1	TRBJ1-1	-	TGCAGTTCCGGGACAGGGACGCCTGACACTGAAGCTTTCTTT	CSSGTGTPDTEAFF
TRBV25-1	15	-	TRBJ2-2	once	TGTGCCAGCAGTGCGCTGGGACACACAACCGGGGAGCTGTTTTTT	CASSALGHTTGELFF
TRBV2	17	TRBD1	TRBJ2-3	-	TGTGCCAGCAGCGATTACTTTGGACAGGGGGGGGCAGATACGCAGTATTTT	CASSDYFGQGGADTQYF
TRBV7-2	13	-	TRBJ1-1	few	TGTGCCAGCAGCTTATTAGGGGGTCATGAAGCTTTCTTT	CASSLLGGHEAFF
TRBV6-6	14	TRBD2	TRBJ2-1	-	TGTGCCAGCAGTTACTTCACTAGCGGGGGGGAGCAGTTCTTC	CASSYFTSGGEQFF
TRBV10-1	17	TRBD1	TRBJ2-3	many	TGCGCCAGCAGTGAGCCATTAGACAGGGGTTCCCCAGATACGCAGTATTTT	CASSEPLDRGSPDTQYF
TRBV18	16	-	TRBJ2-1	few	TGTGCCAGCTCACCACAACTACGGACAACCTACAATGAGCAGTTCTTC	CASSPQLRTTYNEQFF
TRBV2	16	-	TRBJ1-1	-	TGTGCCAGCAGTGAATATGGCAGAGAAATGAACACTGAAGCTTTCTTT	CASSEYGREMNTEAFF
TRBV5-1	15	TRBD2	TRBJ2-5	few	TGCGCCAGCAGACAAGGACTAGTCTCATCAGAGACCCAGTACTTC	CASRQGLVSSETQYF
TRBV7-8	15	TRBD2	TRBJ2-2	many	TGTGCCAGCAGCTTCCGCGGGGGGGCGGACGGGGAGCTGTTTTTT	CASSFRGGADGELFF
TRBV12-3/TRBV12-4	14	-	TRBJ2-3	-	TGTGCCAGCAGTTTGTTGGGGGGCACAGATACGCAGTATTTT	CASSLLGGTDTQYF
TRBV11-2	15	TRBD2	TRBJ2-1	few	TGTGCCAGCTCTACCGGGGGGACCCTTAACAATGAGCAGTTCTTC	CASSTGGTLNNEQFF
TRBV5-1	15	-	TRBJ1-4	many	TGCGCCAGCAGACGGGACCCCCAGATAAATGAAAAACTGTTTTTT	CASRRDPQINEKLFF
TRBV29-1	15	-	TRBJ2-3	-	TGCAGCGTTGGGGGAGAGACTTCGGGGTCAGATACGCAGTATTTT	CSVGGETSGSDTQYF
TRBV30	15	-	TRBJ1-4	few	TGTGCCTGGAGTGTACCCGGACAGCTTAATGAAAAACTGTTTTTT	CAWSVPGQLNEKLFF
TRBV7-3	16	TRBD2	TRBJ2-3	-	TGTGCCAGCAGCCCCGGACTAGCGCCTAGCACAGATACGCAGTATTTT	CASSPGLAPSTDTQYF
TRBV10-2	16	TRBD1	TRBJ2-5	many	TGCGCCAGCAATGGACAGGGATTAACGTACCAAGAGACCCAGTACTTC	CASNGQGLTYQETQYF
TRBV20-1	14	TRBD2	TRBJ2-3	few	TGCAGTGCTTGGACTAGCGGGGTTCTAGATACGCAGTATTTT	CSAWTSGVLDTQYF
TRBV7-3	14	-	TRBJ2-2	few	TGTGCCAGCAGACTACCGGGCGACACCGGGGAGCTGTTTTTT	CASRLPGDTGELFF
TRBV11-2	18	TRBD2	TRBJ2-2	-	TGTGCCAGCAGCCCGAGACTAGCGGGGGGGCCGGACACCGGGGAGCTGTTTTTT	CASSPRLAGGPDTGELFF
TRBV12-3/TRBV12-4	13	-	TRBJ1-2	few	TGTGCCAGCAGTTTAGGAGGGATCGATGGCTACACCTTC	CASSLGGIDGYTF
TRBV7-6	18	TRBD2	TRBJ2-3	few	TGTGCCAGCAGCTCCCCCGCCGCTAGCGGGGGGAGCACAGATACGCAGTATTTT	CASSSPAASGGSTDTQYF
TRBV6-1	15	-	TRBJ2-2	-	TGTGCCAGCAGACCGGCCGACCGCCCCAGCGGGGAGCTGTTTTTT	CASRPADRPSGELFF
TRBV5-1	13	-	TRBJ2-5	many	TGCGCCAGCAAGTTGTCAGACCAAGAGACCCAGTACTTC	CASKLSDQETQYF
TRBV6-1	14	-	TRBJ1-5	-	TGTGCCAGCAGGACCCGGGACAGCAATCAGCCCCAGCATTTT	CASRTRDSNQPQHF
TRBV30	16	TRBD1	TRBJ1-6	-	TGTGCCTGGAGTCTACAGGGGGTCGAGTCTAATTCACCCCTCCACTTT	CAWSLQGVESNSPLHF
TRBV20-1	13	TRBD1	TRBJ1-5	-	TGCAGTGCTAGCGATGGGACAGGCACAAACCAGCATTTT	CSASDGTGTNQHF
TRBV7-9	13	-	TRBJ2-5	few	TGTGCCAGCAGCCCACGACAGGTAGAGACCCAGTACTTC	CASSPRQVETQYF
TRBV28	12	-	TRBJ1-1	-	TGTGCCAGTCGGGGGGCCAACCTTGAAGCTTTCTTT	CASRGANLEAFF
TRBV3-1	12	-	TRBJ1-2	many	TGTGCCAGCAGCCAAGATGCAGATGGCTACACCTTC	CASSQDADGYTF
TRBV6-2/TRBV6-3	13	-	TRBJ1-1	-	TGTGCCAGCAGTTACCCGAAGAACACTGAAGCTTTCTTT	CASSYPKNTEAFF
TRBV10-3	11	-	TRBJ2-3	-	TGTGCCATCAGTCCTAAAAATACGCAGTATTTT	CAISPKNTQYF